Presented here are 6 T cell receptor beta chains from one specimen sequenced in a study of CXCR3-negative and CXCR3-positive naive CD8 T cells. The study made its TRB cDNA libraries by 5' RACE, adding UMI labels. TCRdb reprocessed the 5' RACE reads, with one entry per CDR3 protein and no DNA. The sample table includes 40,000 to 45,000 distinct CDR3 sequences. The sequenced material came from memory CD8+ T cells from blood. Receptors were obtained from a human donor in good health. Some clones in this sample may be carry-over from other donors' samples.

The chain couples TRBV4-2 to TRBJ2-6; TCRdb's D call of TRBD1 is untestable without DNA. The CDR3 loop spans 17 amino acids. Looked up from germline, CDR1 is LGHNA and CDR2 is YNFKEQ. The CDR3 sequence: CASSQDTGGSGANVLTF.

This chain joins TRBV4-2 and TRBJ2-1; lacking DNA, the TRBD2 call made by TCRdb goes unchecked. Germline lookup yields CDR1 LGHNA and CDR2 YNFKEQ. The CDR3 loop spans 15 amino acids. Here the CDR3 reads CASSQDLNPPNEQFF.

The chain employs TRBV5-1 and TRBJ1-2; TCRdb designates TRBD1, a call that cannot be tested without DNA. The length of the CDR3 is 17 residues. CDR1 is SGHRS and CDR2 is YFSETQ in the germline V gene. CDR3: CASSSSGTPGVNYGYTF.

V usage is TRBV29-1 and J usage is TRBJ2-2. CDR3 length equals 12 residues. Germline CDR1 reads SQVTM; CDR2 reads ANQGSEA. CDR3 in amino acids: CSVVPVTGELFF.

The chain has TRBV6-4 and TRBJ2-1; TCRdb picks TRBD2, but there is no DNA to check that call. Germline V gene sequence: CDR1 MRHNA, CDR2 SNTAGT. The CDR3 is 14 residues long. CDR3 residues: CASSVGTSSNEQFF.

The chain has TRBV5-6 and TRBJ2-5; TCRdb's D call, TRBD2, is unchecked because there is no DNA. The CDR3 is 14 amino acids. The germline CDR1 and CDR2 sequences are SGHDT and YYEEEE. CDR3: CASSAGLAEETQYF.